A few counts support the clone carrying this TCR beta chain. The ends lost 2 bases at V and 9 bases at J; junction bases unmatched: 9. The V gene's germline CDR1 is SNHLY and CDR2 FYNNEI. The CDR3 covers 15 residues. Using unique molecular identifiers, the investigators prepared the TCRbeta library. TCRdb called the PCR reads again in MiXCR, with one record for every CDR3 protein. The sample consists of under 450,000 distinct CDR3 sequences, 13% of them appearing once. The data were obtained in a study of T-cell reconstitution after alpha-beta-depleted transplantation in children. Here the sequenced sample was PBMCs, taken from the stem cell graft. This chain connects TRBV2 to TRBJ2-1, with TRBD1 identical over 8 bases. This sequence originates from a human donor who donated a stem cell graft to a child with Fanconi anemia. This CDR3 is CASSESRTGRPEQFF. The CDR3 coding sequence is TGTGCCAGCAGTGAATCAAGGACAGGGCGGCCTGAGCAGTTCTTC.